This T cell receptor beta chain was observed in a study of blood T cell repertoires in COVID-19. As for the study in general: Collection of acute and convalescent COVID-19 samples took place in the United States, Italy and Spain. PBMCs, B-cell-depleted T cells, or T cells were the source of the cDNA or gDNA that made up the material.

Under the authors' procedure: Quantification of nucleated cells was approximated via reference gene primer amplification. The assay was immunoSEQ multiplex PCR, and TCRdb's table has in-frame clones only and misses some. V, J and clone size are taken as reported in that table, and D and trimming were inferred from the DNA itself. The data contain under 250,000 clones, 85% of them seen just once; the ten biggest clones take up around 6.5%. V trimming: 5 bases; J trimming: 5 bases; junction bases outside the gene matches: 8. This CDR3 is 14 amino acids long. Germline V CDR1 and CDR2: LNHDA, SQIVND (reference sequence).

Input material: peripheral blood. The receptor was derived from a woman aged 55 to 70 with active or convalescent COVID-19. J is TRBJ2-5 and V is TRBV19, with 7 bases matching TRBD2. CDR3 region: CASSEGTTGETQYF. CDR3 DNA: TGTGCCAGTAGTGAGGGGACTACCGGGGAGACCCAGTACTTC.